This entry describes one T cell receptor (beta chain). What it recognizes is unknown. This sample is part of a study of identical twins. The V and J ends lost 11 bases and 0 bases respectively, with 8 bases between them. This CDR3 comprises 13 residues. The study's findings and limits: Out-of-frame alpha sequences common to twins were enriched for low generation probability.

TCRdb re-analysed the 5' RACE reads in MiXCR, keeping a single row per CDR3 protein. The profile covers 1.5 million to 2 million distinct CDR3 sequences, with about 31% appearing a single time and 0.27% taken by the ten largest. The receptor's source is a newborn girl in good health. The specimen sequenced was cord blood. The chain carries TRBV12-3 or TRBV12-4 and TRBJ2-6; D is undetermined. CDR3 sequence reads: CAGKISGANVLTF. The CDR3, as DNA: TGTGCCGGTAAAATCTCTGGGGCCAACGTCCTGACTTTC.